This T cell receptor (beta chain) was sequenced in a study of brain T cells in children with intractable seizures. Study-level points and caveats: Clones missing pre-surgery may reflect undersampling of that blood sample.

V was pared by 2 bases and J by 1 base, with 4 bases between. Per the germline V gene, CDR1 is MNHEY and CDR2 is SVGAGI. This CDR3 is 13 amino acids long. The time point is: blood from clinic visit 5 months post-surgery; TSC patient then seizure free. The sequenced cases were selected for having the highest brain T cell transcript signatures. Pre-surgery treatment included at least one anti-epileptic drug. Repertoires were generated with immunoSEQ multiplex PCR, while TCRdb's copy carries only in-frame clones and drops some. Of about 340,000 clones listed, about 93% were seen once; the top ten hold 5.5% to 6%. The table lists this clone with a count of one. No antigen is known for it. The identical CDR3 is also encoded by other nucleotide sequences in the sample.

The clonotype was recovered from a boy under two years old with tuberous sclerosis and intractable seizures. Specimen: peripheral blood, collected more than 4 months after surgery. This rearrangement joins TRBV6-5 to TRBJ2-3; no clear D gene. In nucleotides, the CDR3 is TGTGCCAGCAGTTACAGCGGCACAGATACGCAGTATTTT. It yields the protein CASSYSGTDTQYF.